The clone carrying this T cell receptor (beta chain) turned up a few times. No antigen is known for it. The junction differs from germline at one of its ends, possibly a read error. This entry comes from a study of T-cell memory formation after mild COVID-19. Regarding the study as a whole: The study found contracting CD4+ clones mainly in CM and EM and contracting CD8+ clones in EMRA. Memory from before infection featured some responding clones, which suggests cross-reactive memory joined. Whereas later expanders leaned CD4+, clones contracting day 15 to 85 showed a balanced CD4/CD8 makeup.

Libraries for TCRalpha and TCRbeta carried sample barcodes and unique molecular identifiers via 5'RACE. TCRdb re-analysed the 5' RACE reads in MiXCR, keeping a single row per CDR3 protein. This table has approximately 250,000 distinct CDR3 sequences, approximately 16% appearing once. The sequenced sample consisted of PBMCs or a T cell subset sorted from them (not recorded which). The clonotype was recovered from a man younger than 35 who had mild COVID-19 (a few samples of this study predate the infection). Cell type and time point are not known.

CDR3 region: CASTTLAWQSF. For the CDR3, the DNA is TGTGCCAGCACCACTCTCGCTTGGCAGAGCTTC. The V and J genes are TRBV2 and TRBJ1-2; no definite D call. The V gene's germline CDR1 is SNHLY and CDR2 FYNNEI. The CDR3 loop spans 11 amino acids.